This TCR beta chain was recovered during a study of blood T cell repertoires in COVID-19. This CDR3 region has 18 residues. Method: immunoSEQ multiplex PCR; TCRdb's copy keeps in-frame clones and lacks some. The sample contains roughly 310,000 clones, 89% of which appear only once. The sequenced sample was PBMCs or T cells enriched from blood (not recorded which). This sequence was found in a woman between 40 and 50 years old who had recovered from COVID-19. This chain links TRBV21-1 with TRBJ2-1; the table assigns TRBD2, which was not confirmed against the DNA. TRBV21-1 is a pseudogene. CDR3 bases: TGTGCCAGCAGCAAAGGCGGCGGGCTAGCGGGAGTAGTAGATGAGCAGTTCTTC. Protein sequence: CASSKGGGLAGVVDEQFF.